This T cell receptor (beta chain) was recovered during a study of T cell responses to AZD1222 COVID-19 vaccine. Study context: It was second doses at about 4 or about 12 weeks that were pooled. Study observations and caveats: Reportedly, nearly half of unique spike TCRs recognized epitopes outside B.1.351/B.1.1.7 mutations. Donors were chiefly white British, with a greater number of females, and clonal diversity was perhaps underestimated.

Remarks on this clone: Its antigen is currently unknown.

From germline, CDR1 is LNHDA and CDR2 SQIVND (reference sequence). There are 15 residues in the CDR3. V trimming: 4 bases; J trimming: 5 bases; junction bases outside the gene matches: 6. The assay was immunoSEQ multiplex PCR, and TCRdb's table has in-frame clones only and misses some. Of about 28,000 clones in the sample, around 78% are singletons; the top ten hold roughly 5%. The sequence derives from an adult in good health. The source material was peripheral blood, sampled on day 0 of AZD1222 vaccination. This chain uses TRBV19 with TRBJ2-1; TRBD2 matches 9 bases. CDR3 sequence reads: CASSNPGLAHNEQFF. The CDR3 DNA is TGTGCCAGTAGTAACCCGGGACTAGCTCACAATGAGCAGTTCTTC.